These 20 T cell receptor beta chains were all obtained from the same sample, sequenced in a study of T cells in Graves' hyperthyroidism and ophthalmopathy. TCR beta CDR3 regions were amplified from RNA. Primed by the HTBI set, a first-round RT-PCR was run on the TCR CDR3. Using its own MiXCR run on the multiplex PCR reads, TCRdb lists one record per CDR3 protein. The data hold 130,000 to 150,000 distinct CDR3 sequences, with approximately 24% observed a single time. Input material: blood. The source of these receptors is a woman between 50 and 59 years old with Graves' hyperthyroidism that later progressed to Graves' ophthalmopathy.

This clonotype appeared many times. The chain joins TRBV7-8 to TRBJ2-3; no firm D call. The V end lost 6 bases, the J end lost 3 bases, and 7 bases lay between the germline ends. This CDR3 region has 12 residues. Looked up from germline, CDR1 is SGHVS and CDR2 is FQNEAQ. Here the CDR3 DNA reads TGTGCCAGCAGGTCCGGGACAGATACGCAGTATTTT. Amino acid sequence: CASRSGTDTQYF.

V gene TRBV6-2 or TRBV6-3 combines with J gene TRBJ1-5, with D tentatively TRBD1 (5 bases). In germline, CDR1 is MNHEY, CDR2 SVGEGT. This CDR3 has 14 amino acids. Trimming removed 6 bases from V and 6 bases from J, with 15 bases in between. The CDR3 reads CASRGTDSGQPQHF. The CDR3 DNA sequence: TGTGCCAGCAGAGGGACGGACTCGGGTCAGCCCCAGCATTTT.

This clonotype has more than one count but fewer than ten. The CDR3 protein is CASRVLGTGELFF. The CDR3 coding sequence is TGTGCCAGCAGGGTCCTAGGCACCGGGGAGCTGTTTTTT. The chain employs TRBV27 and TRBJ2-2; D unresolved. CDR1 MNHEY and CDR2 SMNVEV come from the germline V gene (reference sequence). The CDR3 is 13 amino acids. Trimming shortened V by 6 bases and J by 4 bases, and 9 bases separated the two germline ends.

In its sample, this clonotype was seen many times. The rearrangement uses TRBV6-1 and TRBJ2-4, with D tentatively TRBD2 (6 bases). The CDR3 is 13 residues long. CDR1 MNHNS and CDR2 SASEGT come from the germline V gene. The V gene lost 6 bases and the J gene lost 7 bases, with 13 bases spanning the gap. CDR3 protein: CASSPGLGNIQYF. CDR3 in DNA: TGTGCCAGCAGCCCGGGACTGGGCAACATTCAGTACTTC.

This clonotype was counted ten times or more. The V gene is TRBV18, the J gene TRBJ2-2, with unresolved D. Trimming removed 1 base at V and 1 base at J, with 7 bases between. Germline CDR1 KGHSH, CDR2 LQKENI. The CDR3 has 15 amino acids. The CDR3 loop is CASSPQYGNTGELFF. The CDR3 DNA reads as TGTGCCAGCTCACCACAGTACGGGAACACCGGGGAGCTGTTTTTT.

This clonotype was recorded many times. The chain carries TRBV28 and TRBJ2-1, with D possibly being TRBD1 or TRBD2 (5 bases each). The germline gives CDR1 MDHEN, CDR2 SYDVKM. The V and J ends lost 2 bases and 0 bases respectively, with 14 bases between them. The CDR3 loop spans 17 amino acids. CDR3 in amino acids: CASSLQSGLSSYNEQFF. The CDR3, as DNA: TGTGCCAGCAGTTTACAGTCGGGGCTTAGCTCCTACAATGAGCAGTTCTTC.

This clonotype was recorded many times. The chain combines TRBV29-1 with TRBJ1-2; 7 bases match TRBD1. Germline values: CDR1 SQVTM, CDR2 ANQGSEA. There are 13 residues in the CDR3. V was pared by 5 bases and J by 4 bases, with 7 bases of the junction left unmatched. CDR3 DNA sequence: TGCAGCGTTTGGACAGGAGTTTCCTATGGCTACACCTTC. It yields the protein CSVWTGVSYGYTF.

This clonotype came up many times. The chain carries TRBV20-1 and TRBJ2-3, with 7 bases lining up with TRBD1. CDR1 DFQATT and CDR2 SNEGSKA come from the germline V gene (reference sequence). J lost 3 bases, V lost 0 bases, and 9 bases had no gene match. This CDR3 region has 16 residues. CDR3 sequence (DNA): TGCAGTGCTAGAGATCTTGACAGGGTCTGGACAGATACGCAGTATTTT. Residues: CSARDLDRVWTDTQYF.

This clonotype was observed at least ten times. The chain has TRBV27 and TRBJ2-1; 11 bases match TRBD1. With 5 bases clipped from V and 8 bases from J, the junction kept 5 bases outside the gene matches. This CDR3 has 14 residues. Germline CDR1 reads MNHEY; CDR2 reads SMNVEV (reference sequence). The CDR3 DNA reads TGTGCCAGCAGTGGACAGGGGGCTATAGATGAGCAGTTCTTC. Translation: CASSGQGAIDEQFF.

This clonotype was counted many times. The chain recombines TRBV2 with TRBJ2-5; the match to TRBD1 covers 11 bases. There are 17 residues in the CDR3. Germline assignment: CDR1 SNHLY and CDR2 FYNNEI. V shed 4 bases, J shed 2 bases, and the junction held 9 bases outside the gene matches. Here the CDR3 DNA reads TGTGCCAGCAGTGGAGGACAGGGGGCTACGAAACAAGAGACCCAGTACTTC. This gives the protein CASSGGQGATKQETQYF.

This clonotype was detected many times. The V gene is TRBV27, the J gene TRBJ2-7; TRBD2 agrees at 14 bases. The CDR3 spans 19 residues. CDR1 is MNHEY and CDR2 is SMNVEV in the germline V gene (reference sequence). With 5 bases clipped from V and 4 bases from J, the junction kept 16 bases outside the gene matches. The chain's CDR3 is CASSRTTGLAGAPPYEQYF. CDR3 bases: TGTGCCAGCAGTCGGACAACGGGACTAGCGGGAGCTCCGCCTTACGAGCAGTACTTC.

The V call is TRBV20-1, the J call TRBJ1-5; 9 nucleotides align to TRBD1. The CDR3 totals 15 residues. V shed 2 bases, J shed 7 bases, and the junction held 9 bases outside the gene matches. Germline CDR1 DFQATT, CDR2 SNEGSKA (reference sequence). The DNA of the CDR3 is TGCAGTGCTAGACCAAACCCGGGACAGGGCCAGCCCCAGCATTTT. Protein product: CSARPNPGQGQPQHF.

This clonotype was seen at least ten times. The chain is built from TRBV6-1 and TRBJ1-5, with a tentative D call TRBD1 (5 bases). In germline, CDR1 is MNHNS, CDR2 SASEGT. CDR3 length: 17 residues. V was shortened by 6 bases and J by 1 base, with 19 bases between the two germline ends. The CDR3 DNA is TGTGCCAGCAGATGGGGCAGGGAAAGACTAAGCAATCAGCCCCAGCATTTT. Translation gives CASRWGRERLSNQPQHF.

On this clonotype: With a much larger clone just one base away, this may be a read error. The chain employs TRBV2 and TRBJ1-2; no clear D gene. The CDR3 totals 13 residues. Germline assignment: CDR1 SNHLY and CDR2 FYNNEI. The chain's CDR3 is CASSEANGYGYAF. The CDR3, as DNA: TGTGCCAGCAGTGAAGCGAACGGCTATGGCTACGCCTTC.

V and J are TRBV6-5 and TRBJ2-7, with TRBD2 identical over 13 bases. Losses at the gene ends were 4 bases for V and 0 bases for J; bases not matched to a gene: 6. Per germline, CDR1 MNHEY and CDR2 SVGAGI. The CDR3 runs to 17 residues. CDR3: CASSSPGLAGSSYEQYF. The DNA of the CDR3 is TGTGCCAGCAGTTCCCCGGGACTAGCGGGAAGCTCCTACGAGCAGTACTTC.

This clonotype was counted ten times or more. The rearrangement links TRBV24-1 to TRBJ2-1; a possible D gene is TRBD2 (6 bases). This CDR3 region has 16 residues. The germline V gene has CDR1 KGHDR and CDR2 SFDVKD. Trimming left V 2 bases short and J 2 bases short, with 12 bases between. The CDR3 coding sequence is TGTGCCACCAGTGATTCCCGTCGACTAGCCTACAATGAGCAGTTCTTC. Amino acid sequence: CATSDSRRLAYNEQFF.

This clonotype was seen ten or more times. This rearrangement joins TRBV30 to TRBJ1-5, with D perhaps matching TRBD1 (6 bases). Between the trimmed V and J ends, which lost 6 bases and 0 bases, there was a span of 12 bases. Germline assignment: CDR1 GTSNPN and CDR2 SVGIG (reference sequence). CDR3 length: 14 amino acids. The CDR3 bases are TGTGCCTGTACGACAGGTAATAGCAATCAGCCCCAGCATTTT. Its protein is CACTTGNSNQPQHF.

CDR3 loop: CASSVEQGNYGYTF. CDR3 DNA sequence: TGTGCCAGCAGTGTGGAACAGGGTAACTATGGCTACACCTTC. V usage is TRBV6-1 and J usage is TRBJ1-2, with D possibly being TRBD1 (6 bases). The CDR3 covers 14 residues. Germline V gene data show CDR1 as MNHNS and CDR2 as SASEGT. V was pared by 4 bases and J by 1 base, with 10 bases between.

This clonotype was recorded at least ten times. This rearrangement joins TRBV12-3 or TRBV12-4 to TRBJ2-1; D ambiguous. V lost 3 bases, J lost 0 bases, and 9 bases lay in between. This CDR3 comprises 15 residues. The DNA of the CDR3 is TGTGCCAGCAGTTTGTTGCCGACCTCCTACAATGAGCAGTTCTTC. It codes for CASSLLPTSYNEQFF.

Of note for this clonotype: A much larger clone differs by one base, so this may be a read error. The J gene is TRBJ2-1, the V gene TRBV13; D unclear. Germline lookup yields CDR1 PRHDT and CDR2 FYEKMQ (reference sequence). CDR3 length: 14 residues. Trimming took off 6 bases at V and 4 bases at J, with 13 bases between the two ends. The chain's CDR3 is CASSSETGYNEQFF. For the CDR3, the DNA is TGTGCCAGCAGTTCCGAGACCGGGTACAATGAGCAGTTCTTC.